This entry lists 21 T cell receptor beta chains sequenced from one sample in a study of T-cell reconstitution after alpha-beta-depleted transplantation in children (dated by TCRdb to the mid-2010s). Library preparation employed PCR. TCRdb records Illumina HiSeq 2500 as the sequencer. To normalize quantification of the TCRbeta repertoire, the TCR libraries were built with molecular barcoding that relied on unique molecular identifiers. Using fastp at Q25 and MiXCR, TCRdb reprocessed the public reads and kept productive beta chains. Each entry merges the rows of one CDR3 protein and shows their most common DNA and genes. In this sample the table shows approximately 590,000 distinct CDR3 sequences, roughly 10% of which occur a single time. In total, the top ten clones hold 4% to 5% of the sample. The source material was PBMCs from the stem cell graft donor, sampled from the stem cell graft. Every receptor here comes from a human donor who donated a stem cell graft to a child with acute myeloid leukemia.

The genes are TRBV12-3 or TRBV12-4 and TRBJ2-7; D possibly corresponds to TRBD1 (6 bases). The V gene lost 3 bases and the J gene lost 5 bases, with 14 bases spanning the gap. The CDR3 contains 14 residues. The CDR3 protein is CASSFTGTYDEQYF. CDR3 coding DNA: TGTGCCAGCAGTTTCACAGGGACCTACGACGAGCAGTACTTC.

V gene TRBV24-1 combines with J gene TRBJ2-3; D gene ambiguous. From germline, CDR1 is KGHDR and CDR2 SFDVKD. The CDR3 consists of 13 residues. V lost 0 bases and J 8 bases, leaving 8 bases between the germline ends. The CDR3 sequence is CATSDLQRGTQYF. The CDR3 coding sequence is TGTGCCACCAGTGATTTGCAACGCGGTACGCAGTATTTT.

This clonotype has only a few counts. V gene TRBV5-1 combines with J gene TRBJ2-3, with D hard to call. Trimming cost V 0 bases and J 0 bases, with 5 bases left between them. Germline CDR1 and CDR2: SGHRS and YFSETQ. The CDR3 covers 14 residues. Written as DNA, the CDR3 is TGCGCCAGCAGCTTGGCCATTAGCACAGATACGCAGTATTTT. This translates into CASSLAISTDTQYF.

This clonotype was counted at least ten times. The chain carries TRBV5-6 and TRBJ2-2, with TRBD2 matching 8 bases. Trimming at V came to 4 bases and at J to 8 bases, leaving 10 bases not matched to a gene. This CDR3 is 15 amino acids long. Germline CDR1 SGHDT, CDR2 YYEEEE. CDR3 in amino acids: CASSPQAGVEGELFF. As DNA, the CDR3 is TGTGCCAGCAGCCCCCAAGCGGGAGTAGAGGGGGAGCTGTTTTTT.

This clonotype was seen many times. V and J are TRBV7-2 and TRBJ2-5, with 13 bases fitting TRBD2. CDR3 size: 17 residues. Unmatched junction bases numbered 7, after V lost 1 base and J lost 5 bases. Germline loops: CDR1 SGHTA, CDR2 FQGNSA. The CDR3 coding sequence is TGTGCCAGCAGCTTAGGCGGACTAGCGGGAGCTGGGGAGACCCAGTACTTC. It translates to CASSLGGLAGAGETQYF. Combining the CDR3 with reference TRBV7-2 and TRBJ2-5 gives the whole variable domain GAGVSQSPSNKVTEKGKDVELRCDPISGHTALYWYRQSLGQGLEFLIYFQGNSAPDKSGLPSDRFSAERTGGSVSTLTIQRTQQEDSAVYLCASSLGGLAGAGETQYFGPGTRLLVL.

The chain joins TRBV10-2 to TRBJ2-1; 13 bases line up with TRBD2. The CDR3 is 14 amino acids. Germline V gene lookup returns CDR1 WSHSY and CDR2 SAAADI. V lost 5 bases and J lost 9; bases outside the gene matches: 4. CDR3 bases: TGCGCCAGCAGTCAGGGACTAGCGGGACTTGAGCAGTTCTTC. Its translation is CASSQGLAGLEQFF.

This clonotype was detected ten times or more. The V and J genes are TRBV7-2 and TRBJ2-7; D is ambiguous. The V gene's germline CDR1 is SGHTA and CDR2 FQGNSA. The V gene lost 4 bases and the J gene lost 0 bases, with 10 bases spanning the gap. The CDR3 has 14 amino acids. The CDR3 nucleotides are TGTGCCAGCAGCTCGACCACGTTCTCCTACGAGCAGTACTTC. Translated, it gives CASSSTTFSYEQYF.

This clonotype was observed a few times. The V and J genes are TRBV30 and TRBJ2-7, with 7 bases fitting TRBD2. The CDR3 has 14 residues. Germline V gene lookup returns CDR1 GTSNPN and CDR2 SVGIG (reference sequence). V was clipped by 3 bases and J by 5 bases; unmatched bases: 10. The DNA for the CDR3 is TGTGCCTGGAGGACTCCGGCGGGGGATCACGAGCAGTACTTC. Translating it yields CAWRTPAGDHEQYF. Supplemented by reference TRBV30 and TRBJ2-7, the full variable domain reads SQTIHQWPATLVQPVGSPLSLECTVEGTSNPNLYWYRQAAGRGLQLLFYSVGIGQISSEVPQNLSASRPQDRQFILSSKKLLLSDSGFYLCAWRTPAGDHEQYFGPGTRLTVT.

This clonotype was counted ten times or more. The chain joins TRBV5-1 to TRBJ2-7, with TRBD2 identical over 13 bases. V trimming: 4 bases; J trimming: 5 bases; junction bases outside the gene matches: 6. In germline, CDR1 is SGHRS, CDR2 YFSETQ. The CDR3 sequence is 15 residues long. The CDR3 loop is CASSAGLAGVDEQYF. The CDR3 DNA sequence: TGCGCCAGCAGCGCCGGACTAGCGGGAGTAGACGAGCAGTACTTC.

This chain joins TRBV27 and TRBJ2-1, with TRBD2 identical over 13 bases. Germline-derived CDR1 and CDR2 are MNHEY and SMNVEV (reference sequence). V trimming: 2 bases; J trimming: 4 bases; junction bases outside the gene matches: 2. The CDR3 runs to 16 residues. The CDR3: CASSLGTSGTYNEQFF. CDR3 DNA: TGTGCCAGCAGTTTAGGGACTAGCGGGACTTACAATGAGCAGTTCTTC.

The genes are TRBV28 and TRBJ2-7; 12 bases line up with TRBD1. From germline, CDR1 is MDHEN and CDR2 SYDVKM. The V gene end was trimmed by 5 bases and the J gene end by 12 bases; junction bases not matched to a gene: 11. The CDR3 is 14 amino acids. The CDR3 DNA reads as TGTGCCAGCAGTATAACCGGGACAGGGGGCCTGCGGTACTTC. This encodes CASSITGTGGLRYF.

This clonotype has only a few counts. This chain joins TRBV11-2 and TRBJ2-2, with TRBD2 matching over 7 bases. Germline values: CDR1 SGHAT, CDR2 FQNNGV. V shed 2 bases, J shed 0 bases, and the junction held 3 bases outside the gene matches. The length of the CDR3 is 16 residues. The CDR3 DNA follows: TGTGCCAGCAGCTTATGGGACTACTCGAACACCGGGGAGCTGTTTTTT. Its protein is CASSLWDYSNTGELFF. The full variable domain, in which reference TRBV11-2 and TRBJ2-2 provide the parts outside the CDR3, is EAGVAQSPRYKIIEKRQSVAFWCNPISGHATLYWYQQILGQGPKLLIQFQNNGVVDDSQLPKDRFSAERLKGVDSTLKIQPAKLEDSAVYLCASSLWDYSNTGELFFGEGSRLTVL.

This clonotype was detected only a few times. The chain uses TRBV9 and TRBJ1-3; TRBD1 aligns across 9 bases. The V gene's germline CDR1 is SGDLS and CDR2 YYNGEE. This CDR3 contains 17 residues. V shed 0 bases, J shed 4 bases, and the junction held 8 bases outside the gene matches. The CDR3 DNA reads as TGTGCCAGCAGCGTAGGTGGGACAGGGTACGGAGGAAACACCATATATTTT. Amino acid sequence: CASSVGGTGYGGNTIYF.

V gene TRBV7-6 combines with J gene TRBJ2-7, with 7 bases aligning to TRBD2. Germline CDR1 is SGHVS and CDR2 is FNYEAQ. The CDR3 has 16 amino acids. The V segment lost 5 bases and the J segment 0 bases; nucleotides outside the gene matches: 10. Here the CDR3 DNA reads TGTGCCAGCAGCCCTCAGACTAGCCTGAGCTCCTACGAGCAGTACTTC. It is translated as CASSPQTSLSSYEQYF.

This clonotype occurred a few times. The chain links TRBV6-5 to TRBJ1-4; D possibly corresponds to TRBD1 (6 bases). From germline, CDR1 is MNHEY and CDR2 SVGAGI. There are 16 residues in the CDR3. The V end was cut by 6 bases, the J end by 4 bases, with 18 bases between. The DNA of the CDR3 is TGTGCCAGCAGCTTAAACCGTCAGGGGCATAATGAAAAACTGTTTTTT. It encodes CASSLNRQGHNEKLFF.

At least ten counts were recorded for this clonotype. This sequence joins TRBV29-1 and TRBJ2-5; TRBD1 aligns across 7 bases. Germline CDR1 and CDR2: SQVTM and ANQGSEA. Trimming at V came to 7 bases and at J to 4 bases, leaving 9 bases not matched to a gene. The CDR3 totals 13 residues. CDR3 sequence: CSGHDRVRETQYF. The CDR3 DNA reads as TGCAGCGGTCATGACAGGGTGAGAGAGACCCAGTACTTC. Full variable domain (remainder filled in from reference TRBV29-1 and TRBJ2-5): SAVISQKPSRDICQRGTSLTIQCQVDSQVTMMFWYRQQPGQSLTLIATANQGSEATYESGFVIDKFPISRPNLTFSTLTVSNMSPEDSSIYLCSGHDRVRETQYFGPGTRLLVL.

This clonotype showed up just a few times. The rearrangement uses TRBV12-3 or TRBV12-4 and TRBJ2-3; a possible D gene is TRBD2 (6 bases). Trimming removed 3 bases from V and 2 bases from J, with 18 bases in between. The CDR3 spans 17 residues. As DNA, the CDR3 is TGTGCCAGCAGTTTTTCCGTCAGCGGGTTGTCCACAGATACGCAGTATTTT. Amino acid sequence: CASSFSVSGLSTDTQYF.

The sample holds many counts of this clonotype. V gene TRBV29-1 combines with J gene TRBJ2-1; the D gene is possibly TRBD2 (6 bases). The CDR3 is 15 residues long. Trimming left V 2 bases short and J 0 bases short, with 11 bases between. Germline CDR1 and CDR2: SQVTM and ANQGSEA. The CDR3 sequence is CSVEKGGYSYNEQFF. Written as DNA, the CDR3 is TGCAGCGTTGAAAAGGGAGGTTACTCCTACAATGAGCAGTTCTTC.

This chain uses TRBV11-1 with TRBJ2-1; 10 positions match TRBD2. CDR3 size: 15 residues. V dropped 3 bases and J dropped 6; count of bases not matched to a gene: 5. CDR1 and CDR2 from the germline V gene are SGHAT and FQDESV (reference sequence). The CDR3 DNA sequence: TGTGCCAGCAGCTTCAAGCGGGGGGGGCCCAATGAGCAGTTCTTC. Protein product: CASSFKRGGPNEQFF.

The CDR3 DNA follows: TGTGCCAGCAGCTCCGCGGGACTAGCGGGAGTCGGGGTAAACATTCAGTACTTC. Translating gives CASSSAGLAGVGVNIQYF. The J gene is TRBJ2-4, the V gene TRBV11-2; TRBD2 matches at 14 bases. In germline, CDR1 is SGHAT, CDR2 FQNNGV. V shed 4 bases, J shed 6 bases, and the junction held 11 bases outside the gene matches. The CDR3 is 18 residues long. The full variable domain, completed using reference TRBV11-2 and TRBJ2-4, is EAGVAQSPRYKIIEKRQSVAFWCNPISGHATLYWYQQILGQGPKLLIQFQNNGVVDDSQLPKDRFSAERLKGVDSTLKIQPAKLEDSAVYLCASSSAGLAGVGVNIQYFGAGTRLSVL.

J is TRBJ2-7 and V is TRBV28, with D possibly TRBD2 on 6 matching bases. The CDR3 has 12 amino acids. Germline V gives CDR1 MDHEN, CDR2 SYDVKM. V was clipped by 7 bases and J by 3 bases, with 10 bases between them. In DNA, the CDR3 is TGTGCCAGCAATGTCGGGGGCTACGAGCAGTACTTC. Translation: CASNVGGYEQYF.